What follows are 20 T cell receptor beta chains derived from one specimen sequenced in a study of long-term antiretroviral therapy in people with HIV. It was version v3.0 of the immunoSEQ assay that was run at survey level. Data came from immunoSEQ multiplex PCR; TCRdb stores just in-frame clones and leaves some out. The profile shows more than 25,000 clones, less than 90% of them singletons. Source: unsorted PBMCs, taken 2 years after starting antiretroviral therapy. These receptors all come from a man aged 50-59 years with HIV.

This clone occurred once. The chain uses TRBV29-1 and TRBJ2-5; D remains ambiguous. The V gene lost 0 bases and the J gene lost 5 bases, with 13 bases spanning the gap. Looked up from germline, CDR1 is SQVTM and CDR2 is ANQGSEA. CDR3 size: 14 residues. Here the CDR3 reads CSVEDHRRPETQYF. In DNA form, the CDR3 reads TGCAGCGTTGAAGATCATCGCCGGCCGGAGACCCAGTACTTC.

V is TRBV15 and J is TRBJ2-2; 7 bases line up with TRBD1. There are 15 residues in the CDR3. CDR1 and CDR2 (germline): LNHNV, YYDKDF (reference sequence). J was trimmed by 5 bases and V by 2 bases; bases with no gene match: 5. CDR3 bases: TGTGCCACCAGCAGATACGCAGGGGGAACCGGGGAGCTGTTTTTT. Amino acids: CATSRYAGGTGELFF. Variable domain in full (rest from reference TRBV15 and TRBJ2-2): DAMVIQNPRYQVTQFGKPVTLSCSQTLNHNVMYWYQQKSSQAPKLLFHYYDKDFNNEADTPDNFQSRRPNTSFCFLDIRSPGLGDTAMYLCATSRYAGGTGELFFGEGSRLTVL.

This chain uses TRBV18 with TRBJ1-1; D not certain. The CDR3 length is 14 residues. The V gene's germline CDR1 is KGHSH and CDR2 LQKENI. V lost 3 bases to trimming and J lost 0 bases, with 8 bases between them. The CDR3 bases are TGTGCCAGCTCACCTACCGAGGTGAACACTGAAGCTTTCTTT. Its translation is CASSPTEVNTEAFF.

This chain links TRBV27 with TRBJ2-5; D unresolved. Germline V gene data show CDR1 as MNHEY and CDR2 as SMNVEV (reference sequence). The CDR3 totals 12 residues. Trimming cost V 6 bases and J 2 bases, with 7 bases left between them. The CDR3, as DNA: TGTGCCAGCAGGGGCATTCAAGAGACCCAGTACTTC. This codes for CASRGIQETQYF.

The chain joins TRBV18 to TRBJ1-1; 7 bases agree with TRBD1. The trim removed 2 bases at V and 1 base at J, leaving 1 base unmatched. The germline gives CDR1 KGHSH, CDR2 LQKENI. The CDR3 is 14 residues long. CDR3 nucleotides: TGTGCCAGCTCACCAAGGGGGCAGAACACTGAAGCTTTCTTT. This codes for CASSPRGQNTEAFF.

The chain links TRBV27 to TRBJ1-5; 11 bases align to TRBD1. Trimming at V came to 5 bases and at J to 5 bases, leaving 8 bases not matched to a gene. This CDR3 has 16 amino acids. The V gene's germline CDR1 is MNHEY and CDR2 SMNVEV (reference sequence). The DNA of the CDR3 is TGTGCCAGCAGTCCCGGACAGGGGGCGCGATATCAGCCCCAGCATTTT. Its protein is CASSPGQGARYQPQHF.

This chain links TRBV28 with TRBJ1-5, with 8 positions matching TRBD1. Germline loops: CDR1 MDHEN, CDR2 SYDVKM. With V trimmed by 6 bases and J by 7 bases, 5 bases remained unmatched. The CDR3 extends over 13 amino acids. CDR3 residues: CASSPGGRQPQHF. The DNA for the CDR3 is TGTGCCAGCAGCCCAGGGGGCAGGCAGCCCCAGCATTTT.

The gene calls are TRBV28 and TRBJ2-2; 14 positions agree with TRBD2. CDR3 size: 19 residues. With V trimmed by 6 bases and J by 3 bases, 12 bases remained unmatched. Germline CDR1 and CDR2: MDHEN and SYDVKM. CDR3 DNA: TGTGCCAGCAGCTCTCGCCGACTAGCGGGAGGGAAGGACACCGGGGAGCTGTTTTTT. This gives the protein CASSSRRLAGGKDTGELFF.

The CDR3 loop reads CASSTGRVNTEAFF. The DNA of the CDR3 is TGTGCCAGCAGTACAGGGAGGGTAAACACTGAAGCTTTCTTT. The chain combines TRBV25-1 with TRBJ1-1; the D gene is possibly TRBD1 (6 bases). The CDR3 extends over 14 amino acids. Germline V gene data show CDR1 as MGHDK and CDR2 as SYGVNS. The germline V and J ends were trimmed by 5 bases and 2 bases, with 12 bases remaining between them.

The chain recombines TRBV7-9 with TRBJ2-5; 7 bases are shared with TRBD1. The germline V gene has CDR1 SEHNR and CDR2 FQNEAQ (reference sequence). There are 16 residues in the CDR3. With 5 bases clipped from V and 1 base from J, the junction kept 10 bases outside the gene matches. CDR3 bases: TGTGCCAGCAGCCTTTCAGGGGGTTTGCCCCAAGAGACCCAGTACTTC. Residues: CASSLSGGLPQETQYF.

This chain connects TRBV4-1 to TRBJ1-4; TRBD1 might be the D (5 bases). The CDR3 runs 16 residues. V lost 3 bases and J lost 6, with 17 bases in between. Per the germline V gene, CDR1 is MGHRA and CDR2 is YSYEKL. CDR3 bases: TGCGCCAGCAGCCATATGGGACGCAGGGATGATGAAAAACTGTTTTTT. It yields the protein CASSHMGRRDDEKLFF.

This chain links TRBV4-3 with TRBJ2-6; D gene ambiguous. Germline-derived CDR1 and CDR2 are LGHNA and YSLEER. V was pared by 2 bases and J by 4 bases, with 12 bases between. The CDR3 totals 16 residues. CDR3 region: CASSQYPEDGANVLTF. Written as DNA, the CDR3 is TGCGCCAGCAGCCAATATCCTGAGGACGGGGCCAACGTCCTGACTTTC.

Only a few counts were recorded for this clone. The gene calls are TRBV9 and TRBJ2-7; weak D call: TRBD2 (5 bases). This CDR3 has 14 amino acids. CDR1 and CDR2 from the germline V gene are SGDLS and YYNGEE. Trimming removed 2 bases from V and 7 bases from J, with 16 bases in between. Here the CDR3 reads CASSVRDRTGEQYF. CDR3 nucleotide sequence: TGTGCCAGCAGCGTTCGCGACCGTACGGGGGAGCAGTACTTC.

CDR3 bases: TGTGCCAGCGTTACAGGGGGGACCATGAACACTGAAGCTTTCTTT. This codes for CASVTGGTMNTEAFF. The chain joins TRBV28 to TRBJ1-1, with TRBD1 identical over 8 bases. Looked up from germline, CDR1 is MDHEN and CDR2 is SYDVKM. The CDR3 runs 15 residues. V lost 8 bases, J lost 0 bases, and 8 bases stayed unmatched.

V and J are TRBV11-3 and TRBJ2-1; D unclear. The V gene's germline CDR1 is SGHNT and CDR2 YENEEA. The CDR3 is made up of 15 amino acids. V was cut by 0 bases and J by 5 bases, with 11 bases left in between. This CDR3 reads CASSLEGQGNNEQFF. The CDR3 DNA is TGTGCCAGCAGCTTAGAAGGTCAAGGGAACAATGAGCAGTTCTTC. Full variable domain (missing parts from reference TRBV11-3 and TRBJ2-1): EAGVVQSPRYKIIEKKQPVAFWCNPISGHNTLYWYLQNLGQGPELLIRYENEEAVDDSQLPKDRFSAERLKGVDSTLKIQPAELGDSAVYLCASSLEGQGNNEQFFGPGTRLTVL.

This chain joins TRBV28 and TRBJ1-4, with 7 bases fitting TRBD1. The CDR3 is 14 residues long. Trimming at V came to 2 bases and at J to 14 bases, leaving 11 bases not matched to a gene. The germline CDR1 and CDR2 sequences are MDHEN and SYDVKM. DNA for the CDR3: TGTGCCAGCAGTTTAAGGGGGCACCGTTTTTGGCTGTTTTTT. Its protein is CASSLRGHRFWLFF.

The chain joins TRBV19 to TRBJ1-5; D is possibly TRBD1 (5 bases). CDR1 LNHDA and CDR2 SQIVND come from the germline V gene (reference sequence). This CDR3 is 15 amino acids long. V was trimmed by 3 bases and J by 1 base, leaving 10 bases between them. CDR3 in DNA: TGTGCCAGTAGTATCAGGGTTGCCAGCAATCAGCCCCAGCATTTT. Its protein is CASSIRVASNQPQHF.

The V call is TRBV7-2, the J call TRBJ2-7, with D unresolved. Germline CDR1 and CDR2: SGHTA and FQGNSA. The length of the CDR3 is 17 residues. Trimming left V 1 base short and J 0 bases short, with 16 bases between. The CDR3 nucleotides read TGTGCCAGCAGCTTAGATGAAAAAGGGCTCGTCTCCTACGAGCAGTACTTC. This codes for CASSLDEKGLVSYEQYF.

This chain joins TRBV5-5 and TRBJ2-1; the match to TRBD1 covers 7 bases. The germline gives CDR1 SGHKS, CDR2 YYEKEE (reference sequence). Losses at the gene ends were 1 base for V and 5 bases for J; bases not matched to a gene: 6. CDR3 length: 15 residues. Here the CDR3 reads CASSLSRTGDNEQFF. CDR3 DNA: TGTGCCAGCAGCTTGAGCCGGACAGGAGACAATGAGCAGTTCTTC. Variable domain in full (rest from reference TRBV5-5 and TRBJ2-1): DAGVTQSPTHLIKTRGQQVTLRCSPISGHKSVSWYQQVLGQGPQFIFQYYEKEERGRGNFPDRFSARQFPNYSSELNVNALLLGDSALYLCASSLSRTGDNEQFFGPGTRLTVL.

The rearrangement joins TRBV21-1 to TRBJ2-7; the table's D gene call, TRBD1, was not cross checked with the DNA. TRBV21-1 is given as a pseudogene. CDR3 size: 15 residues. CDR3 region: CASSEPTGRSYEQYF. The DNA for the CDR3 is TGTGCCAGCAGCGAGCCGACAGGAAGAAGCTACGAGCAGTACTTC.